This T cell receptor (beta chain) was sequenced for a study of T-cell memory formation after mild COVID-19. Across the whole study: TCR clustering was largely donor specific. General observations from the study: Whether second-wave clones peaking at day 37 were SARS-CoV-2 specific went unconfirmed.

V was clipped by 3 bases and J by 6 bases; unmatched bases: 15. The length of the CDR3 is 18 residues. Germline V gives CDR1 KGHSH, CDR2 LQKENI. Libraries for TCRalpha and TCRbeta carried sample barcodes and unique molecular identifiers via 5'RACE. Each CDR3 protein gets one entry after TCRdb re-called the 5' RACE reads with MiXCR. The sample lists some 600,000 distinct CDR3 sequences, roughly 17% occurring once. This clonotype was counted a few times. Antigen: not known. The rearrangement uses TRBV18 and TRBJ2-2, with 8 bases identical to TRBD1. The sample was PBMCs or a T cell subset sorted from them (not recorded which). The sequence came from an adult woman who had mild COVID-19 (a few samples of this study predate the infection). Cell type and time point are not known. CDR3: CASSPTKADRGKAGELFF. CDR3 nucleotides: TGTGCCAGCTCACCGACCAAAGCAGACAGGGGAAAGGCCGGGGAGCTGTTTTTT.